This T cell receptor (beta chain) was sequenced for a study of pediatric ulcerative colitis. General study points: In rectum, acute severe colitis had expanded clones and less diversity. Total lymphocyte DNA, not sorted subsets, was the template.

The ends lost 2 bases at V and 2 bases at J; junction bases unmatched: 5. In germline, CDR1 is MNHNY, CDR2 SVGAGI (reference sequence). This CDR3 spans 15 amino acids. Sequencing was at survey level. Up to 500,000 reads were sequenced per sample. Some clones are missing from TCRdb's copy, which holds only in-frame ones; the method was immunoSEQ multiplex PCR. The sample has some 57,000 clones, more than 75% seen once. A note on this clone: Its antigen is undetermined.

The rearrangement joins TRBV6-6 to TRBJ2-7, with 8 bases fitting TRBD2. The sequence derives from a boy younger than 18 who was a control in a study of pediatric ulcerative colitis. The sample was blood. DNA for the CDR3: TGTGCCAGCAGTTACGCGGCGGGAGGTGCCTACGAGCAGTACTTC. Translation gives CASSYAAGGAYEQYF.